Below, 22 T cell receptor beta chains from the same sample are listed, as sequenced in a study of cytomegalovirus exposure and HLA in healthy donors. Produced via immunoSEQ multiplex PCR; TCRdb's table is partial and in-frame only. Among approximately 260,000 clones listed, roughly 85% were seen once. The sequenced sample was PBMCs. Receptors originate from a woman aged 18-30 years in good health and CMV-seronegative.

In DNA, the CDR3 is TGCGCCAGCAGCCTGACAGGGGTTGGGAGCAATCAGCCCCAGCATTTT. It is translated as CASSLTGVGSNQPQHF. The V and J genes are TRBV5-1 and TRBJ1-5, with 8 nucleotides matching TRBD1. The CDR3 length is 16 residues. J gave up 1 base and V 4 bases, and 7 bases lay outside the gene matches. Germline V gene lookup returns CDR1 SGHRS and CDR2 YFSETQ.

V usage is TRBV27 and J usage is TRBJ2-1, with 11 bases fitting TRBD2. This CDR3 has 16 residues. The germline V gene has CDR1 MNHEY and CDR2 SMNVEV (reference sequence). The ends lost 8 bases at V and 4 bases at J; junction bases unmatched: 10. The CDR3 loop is CASGLSGLAGYNEQFF. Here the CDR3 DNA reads TGTGCCAGCGGACTCAGCGGACTAGCGGGTTACAATGAGCAGTTCTTC.

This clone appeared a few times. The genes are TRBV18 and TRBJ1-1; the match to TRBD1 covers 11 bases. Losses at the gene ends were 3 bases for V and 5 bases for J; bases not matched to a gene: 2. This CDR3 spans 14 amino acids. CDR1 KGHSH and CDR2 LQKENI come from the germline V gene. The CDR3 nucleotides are TGTGCCAGCTCACCCGGACAGGGGGCGACTGAAGCTTTCTTT. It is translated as CASSPGQGATEAFF.

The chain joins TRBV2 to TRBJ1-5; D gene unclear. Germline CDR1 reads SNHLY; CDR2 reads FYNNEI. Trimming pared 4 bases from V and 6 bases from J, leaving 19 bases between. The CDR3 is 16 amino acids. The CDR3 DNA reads TGTGCCAGCAGTGCTAATCCGTCGGGGTATAGTCAGCCCCAGCATTTT. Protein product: CASSANPSGYSQPQHF.

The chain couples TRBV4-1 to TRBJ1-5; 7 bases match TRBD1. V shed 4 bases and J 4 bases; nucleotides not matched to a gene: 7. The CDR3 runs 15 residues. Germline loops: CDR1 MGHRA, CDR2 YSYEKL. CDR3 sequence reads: CASSPFRDRNQPQHF. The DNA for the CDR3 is TGCGCCAGCAGCCCGTTCCGGGACAGAAATCAGCCCCAGCATTTT.

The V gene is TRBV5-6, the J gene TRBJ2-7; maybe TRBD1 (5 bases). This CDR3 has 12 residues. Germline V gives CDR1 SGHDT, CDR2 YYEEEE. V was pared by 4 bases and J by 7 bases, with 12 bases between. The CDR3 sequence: CASSPQGREQYF. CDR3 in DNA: TGTGCCAGCAGCCCCCAGGGTAGGGAGCAGTACTTC.

CDR3 DNA sequence: TGTGCCAGCAGCTTAGGATACGGGAGAAATGAGCAGTTCTTC. This translates into CASSLGYGRNEQFF. This rearrangement joins TRBV7-8 to TRBJ2-1, with D perhaps matching TRBD2 (6 bases). The CDR3 runs to 14 residues. Germline V gene lookup returns CDR1 SGHVS and CDR2 FQNEAQ. V lost 1 base to trimming and J lost 7 bases, with 11 bases between them.

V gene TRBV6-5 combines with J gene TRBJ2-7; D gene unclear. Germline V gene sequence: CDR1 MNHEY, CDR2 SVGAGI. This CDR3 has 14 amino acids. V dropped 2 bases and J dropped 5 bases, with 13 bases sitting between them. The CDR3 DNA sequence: TGTGCCAGCAGTTACCAGGTCCTCTCTCACGAGCAGTACTTC. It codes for CASSYQVLSHEQYF.

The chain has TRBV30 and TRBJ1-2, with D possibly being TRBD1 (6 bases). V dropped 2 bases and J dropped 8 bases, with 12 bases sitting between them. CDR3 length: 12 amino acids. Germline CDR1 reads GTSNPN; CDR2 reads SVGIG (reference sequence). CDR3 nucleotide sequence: TGTGCCTGGAGTCACAGGGTACGAGGCTACACCTTC. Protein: CAWSHRVRGYTF.

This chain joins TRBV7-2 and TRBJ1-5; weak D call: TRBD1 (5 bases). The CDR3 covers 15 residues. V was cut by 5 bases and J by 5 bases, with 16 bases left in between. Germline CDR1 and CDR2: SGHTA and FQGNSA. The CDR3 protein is CASSPRASTYQPQHF. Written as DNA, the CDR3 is TGTGCCAGCAGCCCCAGGGCGTCCACCTATCAGCCCCAGCATTTT.

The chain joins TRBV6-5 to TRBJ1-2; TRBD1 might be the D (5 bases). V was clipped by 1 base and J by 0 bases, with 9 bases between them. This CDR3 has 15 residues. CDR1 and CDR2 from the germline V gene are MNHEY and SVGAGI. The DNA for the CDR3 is TGTGCCAGCAGTTACTTCGACAGACCTAACTATGGCTACACCTTC. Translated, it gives CASSYFDRPNYGYTF.

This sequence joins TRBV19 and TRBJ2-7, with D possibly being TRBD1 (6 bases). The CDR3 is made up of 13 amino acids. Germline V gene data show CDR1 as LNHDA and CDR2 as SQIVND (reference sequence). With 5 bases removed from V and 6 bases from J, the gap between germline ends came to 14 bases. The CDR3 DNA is TGTGCCAGTAGTGGGCCGAAGGGGGTCGAGCAGTACTTC. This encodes CASSGPKGVEQYF.

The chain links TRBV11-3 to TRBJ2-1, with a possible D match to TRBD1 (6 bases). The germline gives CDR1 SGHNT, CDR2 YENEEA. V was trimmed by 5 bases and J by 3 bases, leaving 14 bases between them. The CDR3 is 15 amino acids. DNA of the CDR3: TGTGCCAGCAGCCCCCAACAGGGCCGCTACAATGAGCAGTTCTTC. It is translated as CASSPQQGRYNEQFF.

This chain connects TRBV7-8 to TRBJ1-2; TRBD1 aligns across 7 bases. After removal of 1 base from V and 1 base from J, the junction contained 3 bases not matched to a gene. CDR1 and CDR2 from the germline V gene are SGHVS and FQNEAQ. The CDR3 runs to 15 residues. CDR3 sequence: CASSLGRGRNYGYTF. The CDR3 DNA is TGTGCCAGCAGCTTAGGGAGGGGGCGTAACTATGGCTACACCTTC.

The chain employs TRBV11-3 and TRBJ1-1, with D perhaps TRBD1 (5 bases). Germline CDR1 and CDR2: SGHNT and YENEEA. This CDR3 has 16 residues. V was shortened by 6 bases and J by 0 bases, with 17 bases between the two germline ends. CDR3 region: CASSPRRGSMNTEAFF. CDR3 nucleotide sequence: TGTGCCAGCAGTCCCCGGAGGGGTTCCATGAACACTGAAGCTTTCTTT. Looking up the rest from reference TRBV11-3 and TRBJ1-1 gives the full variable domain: EAGVVQSPRYKIIEKKQPVAFWCNPISGHNTLYWYLQNLGQGPELLIRYENEEAVDDSQLPKDRFSAERLKGVDSTLKIQPAELGDSAVYLCASSPRRGSMNTEAFFGQGTRLTVV.

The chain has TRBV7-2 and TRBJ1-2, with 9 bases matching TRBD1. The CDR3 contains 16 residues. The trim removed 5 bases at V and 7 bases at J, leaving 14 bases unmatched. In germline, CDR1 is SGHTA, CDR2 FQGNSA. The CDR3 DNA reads TGTGCCAGCAGCACCCCGGACAGGGGAACTCGGCGTGGCTACACCTTC. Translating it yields CASSTPDRGTRRGYTF.

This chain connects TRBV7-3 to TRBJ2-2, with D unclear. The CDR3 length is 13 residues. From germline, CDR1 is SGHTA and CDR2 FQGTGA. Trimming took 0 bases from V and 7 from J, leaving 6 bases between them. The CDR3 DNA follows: TGTGCCAGCAGCTTAACGTTCCGCGGGGAGCTGTTTTTT. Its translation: CASSLTFRGELFF.

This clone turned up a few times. The CDR3, as DNA: TGTGCCAGCAGTTCTGGAATTGCGGATGGCTACACCTTC. Residues: CASSSGIADGYTF. V gene TRBV27 combines with J gene TRBJ1-2; D not resolved. V shed 4 bases and J shed 6 bases, with 12 bases lying between them. The CDR3 has 13 amino acids. Germline CDR1 MNHEY, CDR2 SMNVEV (reference sequence).

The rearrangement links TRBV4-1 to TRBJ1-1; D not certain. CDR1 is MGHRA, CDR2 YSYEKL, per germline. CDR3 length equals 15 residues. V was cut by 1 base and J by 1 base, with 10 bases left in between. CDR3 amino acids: CASSQAVSGNTEAFF. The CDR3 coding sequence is TGCGCCAGCAGCCAAGCGGTGTCTGGGAACACTGAAGCTTTCTTT.

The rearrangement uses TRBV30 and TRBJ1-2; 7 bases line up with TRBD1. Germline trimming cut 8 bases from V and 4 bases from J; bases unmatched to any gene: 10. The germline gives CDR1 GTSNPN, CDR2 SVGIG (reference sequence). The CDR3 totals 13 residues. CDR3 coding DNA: TGTGCCCGAACGAGGGGGCCTACCTATGGCTACACCTTC. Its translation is CARTRGPTYGYTF.

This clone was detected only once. DNA for the CDR3: TGTGCCAGCAGCCTATGGGACACCTATACGCAGTATTTT. It codes for CASSLWDTYTQYF. V usage is TRBV7-9 and J usage is TRBJ2-3; TRBD1 is a possible D gene (6 bases). The germline V gene encodes CDR1 SEHNR and CDR2 FQNEAQ (reference sequence). V lost 5 bases and J lost 7, with 13 bases in between. The CDR3 totals 13 residues.

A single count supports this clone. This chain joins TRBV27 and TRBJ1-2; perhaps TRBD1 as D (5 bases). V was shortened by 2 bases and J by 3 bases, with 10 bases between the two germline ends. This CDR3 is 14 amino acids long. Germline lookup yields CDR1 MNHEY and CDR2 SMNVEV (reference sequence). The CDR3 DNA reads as TGTGCCAGCAGTTTAGTCTCGGGGGACTATGGCTACACCTTC. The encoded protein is CASSLVSGDYGYTF.